A selection of T cell receptor beta chains follows, all from one sample in a study of T cell changes during pregnancy in multiple sclerosis. Libraries were prepared by immunoSEQ multiplex PCR; TCRdb keeps only in-frame clonotypes and omits some of them. The data show tens of thousands of clones, nearly 95% seen once. This specimen consisted of CD4+ T cells from peripheral blood mononuclear cells, obtained after pregnancy. These receptors originate from a female donor in good health, enrolled as a control in a pregnancy study. CDR3s include the opening cysteine and the closing phenylalanine or tryptophan. D genes are given only for firm matches. Only part of the rows carry a size: once, few, many, or a class if the clone is expanded.

d_call,clone_size,j_call,cdr3_length,v_call,cdr3_nt,cdr3_aa
.,.,TRBJ2-3,15,TRBV2,TGTGCCAGCCCGACGGGGGAGTCGGGCACAGATACGCAGTATTTT,CASPTGESGTDTQYF
.,.,TRBJ2-7,14,TRBV11-2,TGTGCCAGCAGCCTCCCCCAGGTCCCCTACGAGCAGTACTTC,CASSLPQVPYEQYF
.,.,TRBJ1-5,15,TRBV6-5,TGTGCCAGCAGTTACAAACCGGGGGGCAATCAGCCCCAGCATTTT,CASSYKPGGNQPQHF
.,.,TRBJ2-1,13,TRBV13,TGTGCCAGCAGCTTACCCCCGGAGGATGAGCAGTTCTTC,CASSLPPEDEQFF
.,.,TRBJ2-1,14,TRBV7-2,TGTGCCAGCAGCTCCTCCCTCGTTTACAATGAGCAGTTCTTC,CASSSSLVYNEQFF
TRBD2,.,TRBJ2-5,17,TRBV15,TGTGCCACCAGCAGGATGGTCGGGGCGGGAGTCGTAGAGACCCAGTACTTC,CATSRMVGAGVVETQYF
.,.,TRBJ2-7,14,TRBV6-1,TGTGCCAGCAGTACCGGGACGGGAGCCTACGAGCAGTACTTC,CASSTGTGAYEQYF
.,.,TRBJ1-1,14,TRBV18,TGTGCCAGCTCACCACCGAGCCCCGAGACTGAAGCTTTCTTT,CASSPPSPETEAFF
.,.,TRBJ1-2,14,TRBV6-1,TGTGCCAGCAGTGAACCCCAGACTAACTATGGCTACACCTTC,CASSEPQTNYGYTF
.,.,TRBJ2-1,14,TRBV19,TGTGCCAGTAAGGAGGGAGGCTCCTACAATGAGCAGTTCTTC,CASKEGGSYNEQFF
TRBD2,.,TRBJ2-3,14,TRBV4-1,TGCGCCAGCACGACGGGGAGGGGCACAGATACGCAGTATTTT,CASTTGRGTDTQYF
TRBD1,few,TRBJ2-1,13,TRBV12-5,TGTGCTAGTGGCCTCAAAATCGACAGGGGACAGTTCTTC,CASGLKIDRGQFF
TRBD1,.,TRBJ1-5,15,TRBV4-3,TGCGCCAGCAGCCAGGAAGACAGGGGGCACCAGCCCCAGCATTTT,CASSQEDRGHQPQHF
TRBD2,.,TRBJ2-7,16,TRBV6-5,TGTGCCAGCAGTTACGGGACTAGCGGGGGCGCTTACGAGCAGTACTTC,CASSYGTSGGAYEQYF
.,.,TRBJ2-5,13,TRBV6-6,TGTGCCTGGTACGCCAGGTCACAAGAGACCCAGTACTTC,CAWYARSQETQYF
.,.,TRBJ2-7,13,TRBV5-4,TGTGCCAGCAGCCCGGGGGACAGTTACGAGCAGTACTTC,CASSPGDSYEQYF
TRBD2,.,TRBJ2-3,16,TRBV30,TGTGCCTGGACCCCGGGGGGGGGACTTGGGACAGATACGCAGTATTTT,CAWTPGGGLGTDTQYF
.,.,TRBJ1-1,13,TRBV7-9,TGTGCCAGCAGCATATACCGGGAAACGGAAGCTTTCTTT,CASSIYRETEAFF
TRBD1,.,TRBJ2-7,12,TRBV2,TGTGCCAGCACTCGGGACAGCCACGAGCAGTACTTC,CASTRDSHEQYF
TRBD1,once,TRBJ2-7,15,TRBV2,TGTGCCAGCAAGAAACTGGGACAGGGGGAGGACGAGCAGTACTTC,CASKKLGQGEDEQYF
TRBD2,.,TRBJ2-3,18,TRBV19,TGTGCCAGTAGTTTCTCCCCTAGCGGGAGCCCCTGGGCAGATACGCAGTATTTT,CASSFSPSGSPWADTQYF
.,.,TRBJ1-3,14,TRBV10-3,TGTGCCACTCAACAGGAACCCTCTGGAAACACCATATATTTT,CATQQEPSGNTIYF
TRBD1,.,TRBJ1-2,14,TRBV19,TGTGCCAGTAGTAATAACAGGGGGGGAGGTGGCTACACCTTC,CASSNNRGGGGYTF
.,once,TRBJ1-1,10,TRBV30,TGTGCCTGGAAGCGAGGTGAAGCTTTCTTT,CAWKRGEAFF
TRBD2,.,TRBJ2-1,14,TRBV29-1,TGCAGCGTTGTGGGACTAGCGGTAAACAATGAGCAGTTCTTC,CSVVGLAVNNEQFF
TRBD1,.,TRBJ1-1,14,TRBV6-1,TGTGCCAGCAAACTACGGGACAGGGCGAATGGGGCTTTCTTT,CASKLRDRANGAFF
TRBD1,.,TRBJ1-4,14,TRBV6-1,TGTGCCAGCTTGACAGGGGAAAGGAGTGAAAAACTGTTTTTT,CASLTGERSEKLFF
TRBD1,.,TRBJ2-7,13,TRBV6-6,TGTGCCAGCAGTTACCCGGACAGGGAGGAGCAGTACTTC,CASSYPDREEQYF
.,.,TRBJ1-3,17,TRBV11-2,TGTGCCAGCAGCCGGGACAACAGGGTCCGCTCTGGAAACACCATATATTTT,CASSRDNRVRSGNTIYF
TRBD2,.,TRBJ2-7,16,TRBV11-3,TGTGCCAGCAGCCCGGGACTAGCGGGGGGGAACTACGAGCAGTACTTC,CASSPGLAGGNYEQYF
.,.,TRBJ2-1,14,TRBV30,TGTGCCTGGAGTGTAACGGGGGTGAGGGATGAGCAGTTCTTC,CAWSVTGVRDEQFF
.,.,TRBJ2-7,11,TRBV2,TGTGCCAGCAGTGAACGCTACGAGCAGTACTTC,CASSERYEQYF
.,.,TRBJ1-5,15,TRBV30,TGTGCCTGGAGTCAGACCGGGACTCTTACCCAGCCCCAGCATTTT,CAWSQTGTLTQPQHF
.,once,TRBJ2-7,10,TRBV28,TGTGCCAGCGGTCCGGGGGAGCAGTACTTC,CASGPGEQYF
TRBD1,.,TRBJ1-2,13,TRBV19,TGTGCCAGTACCGACAGGGTTGGCTATGGCTACACCTTC,CASTDRVGYGYTF
.,.,TRBJ1-4,18,TRBV19,TGTGCCAGTAGTATAGAGAGCACGTACAGTGCAACTAATGAAAAACTGTTTTTT,CASSIESTYSATNEKLFF
TRBD1,.,TRBJ1-6,14,TRBV30,TGTGCCTGGAGTCCGGGACAGATTAATTCACCCCTCCACTTT,CAWSPGQINSPLHF
TRBD1,.,TRBJ1-2,14,TRBV10-3,TGTGCCATCAGTTCAGGGGGACCCAACTATGGCTACACCTTC,CAISSGGPNYGYTF
.,once,TRBJ2-7,13,TRBV27,TGTGCCAGCAGGCCTAGGGGGAGGGACGAGCAGTACTTC,CASRPRGRDEQYF
.,.,TRBJ2-5,12,TRBV18,TGTGCCAGCTCACCGCCCGGAGAGACCCAGTACTTC,CASSPPGETQYF
TRBD1,.,TRBJ2-3,17,TRBV5-6,TGTGCCAGCAGAGAACGACCGGGACAGGGGGCAACAGATACGCAGTATTTT,CASRERPGQGATDTQYF
TRBD1,.,TRBJ1-5,17,TRBV5-6,TGTGCCAGCAGCTTCCGACAGGGATTATATAGCAATCAGCCCCAGCATTTT,CASSFRQGLYSNQPQHF
.,.,TRBJ1-2,11,TRBV7-6,TGTGCCAGCAGCCTGGGGCCCAGCTACACCTTC,CASSLGPSYTF
TRBD1,.,TRBJ2-7,14,TRBV25-1,TGTGCCAGCAGTGTTGGGACAGGGGGATACGAGCAGTACTTC,CASSVGTGGYEQYF
TRBD1,.,TRBJ1-5,17,TRBV5-6,TGTGCCAGCAGACAAGGCGACAGGGTCAGTCCGAATCAGCCCCAGCATTTT,CASRQGDRVSPNQPQHF
.,.,TRBJ2-2,15,TRBV11-1,TGTGCCAGCAGCTTACCCAGGGCAAACACCGGGGAGCTGTTTTTT,CASSLPRANTGELFF
TRBD1,once,TRBJ1-2,14,TRBV6-5,TGTGCCAGCAGGGACTGGGACAGGGGCTCAGGCTACACCTTC,CASRDWDRGSGYTF
TRBD2,.,TRBJ2-7,14,TRBV27,TGTGCCAGCAACCCTAGCGGGCTACCCTACGAGCAGTACTTC,CASNPSGLPYEQYF